This T cell receptor beta chain was documented in a study of cytomegalovirus exposure and HLA in healthy donors. Study conclusions and caveats: The investigators catalogued 164 TCR beta chains as cytomegalovirus-associated. When analyzed later, a missense DCLRE1C variant was found to be linked to TCR beta V- and J-gene trimming.

On this clone: No antigen is known for it.

Vbeta (60) and Jbeta (13) primers were used in the PCR. The method was immunoSEQ multiplex PCR; TCRdb's version includes in-frame clones alone and lacks a portion of them. The table lists over 120,000 clones, around 78% of them singletons. This clonotype was sampled from a woman younger than 30 in good health and CMV-seropositive. The sequenced sample was PBMCs.

Here the CDR3 DNA reads TGTGCCAGCATGGAGGGACAGGGAGGAAGGGGGGAGCTGTTTTTT. Translation: CASMEGQGGRGELFF. V and J are TRBV25-1 and TRBJ2-2; 9 bases are a match to TRBD1. With 7 bases clipped from V and 8 bases from J, the junction kept 11 bases outside the gene matches. Per the germline V gene, CDR1 is MGHDK and CDR2 is SYGVNS. The CDR3 consists of 15 residues.